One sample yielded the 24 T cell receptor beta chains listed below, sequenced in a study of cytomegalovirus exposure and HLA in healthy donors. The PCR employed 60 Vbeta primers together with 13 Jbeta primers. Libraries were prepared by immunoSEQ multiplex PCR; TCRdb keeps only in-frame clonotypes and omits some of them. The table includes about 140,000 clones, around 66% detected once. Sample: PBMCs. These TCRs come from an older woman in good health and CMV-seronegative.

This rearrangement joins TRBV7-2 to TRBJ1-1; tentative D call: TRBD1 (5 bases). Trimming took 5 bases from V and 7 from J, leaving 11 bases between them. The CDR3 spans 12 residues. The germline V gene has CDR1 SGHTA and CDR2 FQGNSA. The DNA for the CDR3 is TGTGCCAGCAGCCTACAGGCGATTGAAGCTTTCTTT. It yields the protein CASSLQAIEAFF.

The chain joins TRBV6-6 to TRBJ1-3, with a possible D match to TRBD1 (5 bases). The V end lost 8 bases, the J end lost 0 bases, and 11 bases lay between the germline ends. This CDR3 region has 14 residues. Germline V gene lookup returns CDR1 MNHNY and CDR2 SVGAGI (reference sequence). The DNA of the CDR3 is TGTGCCAGCTCAAGACAGAACTCTGGAAACACCATATATTTT. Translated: CASSRQNSGNTIYF.

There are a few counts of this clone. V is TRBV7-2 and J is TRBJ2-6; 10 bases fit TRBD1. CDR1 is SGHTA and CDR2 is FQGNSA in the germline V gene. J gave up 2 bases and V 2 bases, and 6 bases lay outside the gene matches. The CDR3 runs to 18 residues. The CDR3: CASSLPGQGVPGANVLTF. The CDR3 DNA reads TGTGCCAGCAGCTTACCTGGACAGGGGGTTCCTGGGGCCAACGTCCTGACTTTC. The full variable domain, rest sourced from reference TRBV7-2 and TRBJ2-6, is GAGVSQSPSNKVTEKGKDVELRCDPISGHTALYWYRQSLGQGLEFLIYFQGNSAPDKSGLPSDRFSAERTGGSVSTLTIQRTQQEDSAVYLCASSLPGQGVPGANVLTFGAGSRLTVL.

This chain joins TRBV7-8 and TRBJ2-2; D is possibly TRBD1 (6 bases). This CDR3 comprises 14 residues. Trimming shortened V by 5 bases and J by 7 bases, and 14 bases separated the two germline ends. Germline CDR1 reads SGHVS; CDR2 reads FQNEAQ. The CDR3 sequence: CASSLGQLFGELFF. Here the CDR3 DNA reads TGTGCCAGCAGCCTTGGACAGCTCTTCGGGGAGCTGTTTTTT.

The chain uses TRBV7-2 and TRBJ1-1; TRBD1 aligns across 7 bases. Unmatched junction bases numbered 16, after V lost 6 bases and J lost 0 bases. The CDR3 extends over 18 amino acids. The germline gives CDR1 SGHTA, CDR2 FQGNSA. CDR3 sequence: CASSSRGTRRFMNTEAFF. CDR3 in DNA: TGTGCCAGCAGTTCCAGGGGGACACGCCGATTCATGAACACTGAAGCTTTCTTT.

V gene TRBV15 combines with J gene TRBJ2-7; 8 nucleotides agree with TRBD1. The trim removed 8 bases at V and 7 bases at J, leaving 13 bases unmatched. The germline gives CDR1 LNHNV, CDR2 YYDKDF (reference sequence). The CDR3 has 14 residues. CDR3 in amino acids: CATSPDRGSREQYF. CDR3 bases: TGTGCCACCTCCCCCGACAGGGGATCTAGGGAGCAGTACTTC.

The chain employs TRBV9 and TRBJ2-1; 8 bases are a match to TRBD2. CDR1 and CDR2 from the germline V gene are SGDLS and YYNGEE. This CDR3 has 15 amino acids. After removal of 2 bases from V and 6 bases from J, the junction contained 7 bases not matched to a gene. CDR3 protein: CASSVSGSEGNEQFF. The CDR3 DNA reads TGTGCCAGCAGCGTCAGCGGGAGTGAGGGCAATGAGCAGTTCTTC.

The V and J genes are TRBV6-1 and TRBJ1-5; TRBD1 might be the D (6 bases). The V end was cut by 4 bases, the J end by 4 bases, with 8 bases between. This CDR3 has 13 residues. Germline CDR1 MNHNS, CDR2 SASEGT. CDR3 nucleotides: TGTGCCAGCAGTGTCCAGGGGAATCAGCCCCAGCATTTT. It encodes CASSVQGNQPQHF.

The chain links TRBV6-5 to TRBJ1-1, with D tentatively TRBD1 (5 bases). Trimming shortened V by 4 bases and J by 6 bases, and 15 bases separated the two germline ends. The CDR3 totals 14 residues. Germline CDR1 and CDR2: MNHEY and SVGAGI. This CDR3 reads CASSSRGRGAEAFF. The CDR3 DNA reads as TGTGCCAGCAGTTCCCGGGGGAGGGGCGCTGAAGCTTTCTTT.

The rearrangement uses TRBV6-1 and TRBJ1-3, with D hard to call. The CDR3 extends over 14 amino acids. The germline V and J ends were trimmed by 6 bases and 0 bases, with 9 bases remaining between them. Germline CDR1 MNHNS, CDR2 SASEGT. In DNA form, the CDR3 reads TGTGCCAGCAGACGAGTGCGCTCTGGAAACACCATATATTTT. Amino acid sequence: CASRRVRSGNTIYF.

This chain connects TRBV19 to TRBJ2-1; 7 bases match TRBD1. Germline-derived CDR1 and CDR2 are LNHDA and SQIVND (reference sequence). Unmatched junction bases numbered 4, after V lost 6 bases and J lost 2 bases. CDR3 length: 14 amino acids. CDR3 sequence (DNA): TGTGCCAGTAGCGGGACAGCCACCTACAATGAGCAGTTCTTC. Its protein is CASSGTATYNEQFF.

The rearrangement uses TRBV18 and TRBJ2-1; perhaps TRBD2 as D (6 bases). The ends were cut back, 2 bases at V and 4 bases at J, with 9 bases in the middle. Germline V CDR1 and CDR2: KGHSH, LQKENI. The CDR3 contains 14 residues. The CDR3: CASSPLGLYNEQFF. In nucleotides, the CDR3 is TGTGCCAGCTCACCATTGGGACTTTACAATGAGCAGTTCTTC.

The CDR3 DNA is TGTGCCAGCAGCATCGGGACAGGGTACCAGCCCCAGCATTTT. Translated: CASSIGTGYQPQHF. The V and J genes are TRBV5-6 and TRBJ1-5; TRBD1 aligns across 9 bases. V shed 4 bases, J shed 7 bases, and the junction held 6 bases outside the gene matches. There are 14 residues in the CDR3. Germline loops: CDR1 SGHDT, CDR2 YYEEEE.

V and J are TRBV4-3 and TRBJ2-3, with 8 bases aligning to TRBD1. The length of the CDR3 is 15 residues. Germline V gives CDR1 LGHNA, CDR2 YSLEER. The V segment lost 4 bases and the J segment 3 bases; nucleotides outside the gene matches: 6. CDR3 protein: CASSLSGGGTDTQYF. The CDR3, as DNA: TGCGCCAGCAGCCTATCAGGGGGCGGTACAGATACGCAGTATTTT.

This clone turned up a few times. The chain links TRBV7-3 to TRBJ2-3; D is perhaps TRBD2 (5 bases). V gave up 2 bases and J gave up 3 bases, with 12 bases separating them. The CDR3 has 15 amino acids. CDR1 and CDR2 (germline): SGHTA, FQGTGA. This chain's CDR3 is CASSLEARTTDTQYF. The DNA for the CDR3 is TGTGCCAGCAGCTTAGAGGCTAGGACTACAGATACGCAGTATTTT.

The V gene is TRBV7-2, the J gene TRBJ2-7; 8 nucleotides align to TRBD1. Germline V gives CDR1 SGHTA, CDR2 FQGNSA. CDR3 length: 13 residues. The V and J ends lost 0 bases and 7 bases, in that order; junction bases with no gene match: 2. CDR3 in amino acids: CASSLAWTGEQYF. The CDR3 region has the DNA TGTGCCAGCAGCTTAGCGTGGACAGGGGAGCAGTACTTC.

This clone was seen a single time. The CDR3 sequence is CASSLENSGDTQYF. The CDR3 coding sequence is TGCGCCAGCAGCTTGGAAAATTCGGGGGATACGCAGTATTTT. The chain employs TRBV5-1 and TRBJ2-3; a possible D gene is TRBD2 (5 bases). Trimming took off 0 bases at V and 6 bases at J, with 11 bases between the two ends. The CDR3 is 14 amino acids. Germline V lookup: CDR1 SGHRS, CDR2 YFSETQ.

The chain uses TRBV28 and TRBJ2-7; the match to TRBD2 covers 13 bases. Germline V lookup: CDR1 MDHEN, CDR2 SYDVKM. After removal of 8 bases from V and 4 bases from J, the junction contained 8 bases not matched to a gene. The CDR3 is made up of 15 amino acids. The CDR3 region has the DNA TGTGCCAGCTCTGGACTAGCGGGAGTGCTGTACGAGCAGTACTTC. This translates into CASSGLAGVLYEQYF.

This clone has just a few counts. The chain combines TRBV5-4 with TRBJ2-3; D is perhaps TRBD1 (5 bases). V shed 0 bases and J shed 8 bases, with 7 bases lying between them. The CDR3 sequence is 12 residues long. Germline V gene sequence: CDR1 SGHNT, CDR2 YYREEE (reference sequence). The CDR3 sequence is CASSLVGATQYF. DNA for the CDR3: TGTGCCAGCAGCTTGGTTGGGGCTACGCAGTATTTT.

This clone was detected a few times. CDR3: CASSYSAGSDGYTF. CDR3 coding DNA: TGTGCCAGCAGTTACTCCGCAGGGTCGGACGGCTACACCTTC. This chain joins TRBV6-5 and TRBJ1-2, with D tentatively TRBD1 (5 bases). Germline loops: CDR1 MNHEY, CDR2 SVGAGI. This CDR3 spans 14 amino acids. The V and J ends lost 0 bases and 8 bases respectively, with 13 bases between them.

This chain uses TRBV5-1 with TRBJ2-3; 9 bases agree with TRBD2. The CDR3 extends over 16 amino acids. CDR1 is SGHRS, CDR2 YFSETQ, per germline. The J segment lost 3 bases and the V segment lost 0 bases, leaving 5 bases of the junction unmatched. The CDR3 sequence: CASSLDLAGTTDTQYF. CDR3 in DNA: TGCGCCAGCAGCTTGGATCTAGCGGGGACGACAGATACGCAGTATTTT.

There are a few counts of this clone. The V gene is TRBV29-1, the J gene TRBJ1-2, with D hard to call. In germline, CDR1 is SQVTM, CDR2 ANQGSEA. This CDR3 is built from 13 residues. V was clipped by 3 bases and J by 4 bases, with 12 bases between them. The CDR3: CSVDPSGSYGYTF. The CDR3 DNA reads TGCAGCGTTGATCCTTCAGGCAGCTATGGCTACACCTTC.

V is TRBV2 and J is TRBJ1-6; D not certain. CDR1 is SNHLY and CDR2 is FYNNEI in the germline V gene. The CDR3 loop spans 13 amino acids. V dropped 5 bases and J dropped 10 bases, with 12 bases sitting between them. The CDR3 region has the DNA TGTGCCAGCAGTCGGAACGAGAGGTCACCCCTCCACTTT. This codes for CASSRNERSPLHF.

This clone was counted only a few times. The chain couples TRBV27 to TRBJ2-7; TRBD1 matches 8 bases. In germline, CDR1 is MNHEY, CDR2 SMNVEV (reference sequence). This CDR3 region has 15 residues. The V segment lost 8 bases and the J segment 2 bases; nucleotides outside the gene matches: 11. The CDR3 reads CASFTIRDRPYEQYF. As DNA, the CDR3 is TGTGCCAGCTTCACGATCCGGGACAGGCCCTACGAGCAGTACTTC.